This T cell receptor (beta chain) derives from a study of cytotoxic CD8 clonotypes in ibrutinib-treated CLL. Whole-study context: Following a median about twelve months of treatment, with a range of 6 to 36, response samples were taken.

The planned depth of sequencing spanned 1 in 200,000 to 1 in 1 million T cells. The repertoire was sequenced with immunoSEQ multiplex PCR; TCRdb's copy has only in-frame clones and lacks some. Of around 50,000 clones listed, roughly 50% are singletons. Study observations and caveats: Sampling times, which were not matched between the groups, differed between sustained-remission patients and progressing patients.

On this clone itself: Its specificity is unknown.

Germline CDR1 reads KGHSH; CDR2 reads LQKENI. The CDR3 spans 19 residues. Unmatched junction bases numbered 14, after V lost 3 bases and J lost 0 bases. TCR beta libraries used about 1.8 micrograms of DNA from cryopreserved PBMCs. The starting material was PBMCs, obtained after 24 months of ibrutinib treatment. The sequence came from a human donor with chronic lymphocytic leukemia. The chain couples TRBV18 to TRBJ1-3; 7 bases are a match to TRBD1. The CDR3 loop reads CASSPTGTAPFFSGNTIYF. The CDR3 region has the DNA TGTGCCAGCTCACCCACCGGGACAGCGCCTTTTTTCTCTGGAAACACCATATATTTT.